In this sample, the clone carrying this T cell receptor (beta chain) turned up a few times. The antigen is not known. Data came from immunoSEQ multiplex PCR; TCRdb stores just in-frame clones and leaves some out. The sample has approximately 37,000 clones; about 80% are singletons. The data were taken from a study of a mutant IDH1 vaccine in newly diagnosed glioma. Turning to the study itself: Scheduled for weeks 1, 3, 5, 7, 11, 15, 19 and 23, eight vaccinations were given to patients. Vaccines began 4-6 weeks after radiotherapy alone, or with temozolomide cycles. Receipt of radiotherapy, temozolomide, or both preceded the study, and most received both.

Time point: week 23, last vaccination. In the vaccine, a single dose held 300 ug of the mutant IDH1 20-mer peptide, along with topical imiquimod. There were new WHO grade 3 or 4 astrocytomas in the donors, and these were IDH1-mutant and ATRX-lost. Sequences were derived from PBMCs, sampled from a glioma patient whose treatment included an IDH1 peptide vaccine. The source is a man aged 50 to 60 with glioma.

This CDR3 is CASSFGQGMMNIQYF. Here the CDR3 DNA reads TGTGCCAGCAGCTTTGGACAGGGAATGATGAACATTCAGTACTTC. The V gene is TRBV7-8, the J gene TRBJ2-4, with 8 positions matching TRBD1. J lost 7 bases, V lost 3 bases, and 8 bases had no gene match. The CDR3 consists of 15 residues. Germline V gene sequence: CDR1 SGHVS, CDR2 FQNEAQ.